This T cell receptor beta chain was sequenced for a study of patients and donors after allogeneic stem cell transplantation. At least ten counts were recorded for this clonotype. Each CDR3 protein is one row after TCRdb ran MiXCR on the RT-PCR reads. The sample lists under 200,000 distinct CDR3 sequences, roughly 22% seen once, with roughly a quarter in the top ten. The sample consisted of blood, either unsorted or a sorted T cell fraction (not recorded which). The receptor was isolated from a human donor who was either an allogeneic HSCT recipient or a stem cell or donor lymphocyte infusion donor (not recorded which). It is not recorded whose cells these are; they may come from a transplant donor.

CDR3 nucleotide sequence: TGTGCCAGCATGGCAGGTTTCCGCTATGGCTACACCTTC. This translates into CASMAGFRYGYTF. The chain combines TRBV28 with TRBJ1-2; no firm D call. Germline lookup yields CDR1 MDHEN and CDR2 SYDVKM. This CDR3 region has 13 residues. The V and J ends lost 7 bases and 4 bases respectively, with 13 bases between them.